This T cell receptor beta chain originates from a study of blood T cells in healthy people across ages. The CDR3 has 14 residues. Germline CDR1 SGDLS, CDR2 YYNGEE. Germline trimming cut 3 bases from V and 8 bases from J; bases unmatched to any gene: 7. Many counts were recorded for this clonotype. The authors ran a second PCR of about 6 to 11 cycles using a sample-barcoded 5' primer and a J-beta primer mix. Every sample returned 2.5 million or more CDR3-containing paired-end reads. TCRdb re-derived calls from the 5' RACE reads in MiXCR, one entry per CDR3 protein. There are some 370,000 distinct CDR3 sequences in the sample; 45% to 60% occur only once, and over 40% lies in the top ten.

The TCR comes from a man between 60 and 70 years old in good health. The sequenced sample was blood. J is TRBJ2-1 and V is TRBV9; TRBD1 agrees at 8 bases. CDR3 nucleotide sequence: TGTGCCAGCAGCGACAGGGGGAGTAGCGATGAGCAGTTCTTC. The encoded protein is CASSDRGSSDEQFF. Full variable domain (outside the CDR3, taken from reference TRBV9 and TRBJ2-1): DSGVTQTPKHLITATGQRVTLRCSPRSGDLSVYWYQQSLDQGLQFLIQYYNGEERAKGNILERFSAQQFPDLHSELNLSSLELGDSALYFCASSDRGSSDEQFFGPGTRLTVL.